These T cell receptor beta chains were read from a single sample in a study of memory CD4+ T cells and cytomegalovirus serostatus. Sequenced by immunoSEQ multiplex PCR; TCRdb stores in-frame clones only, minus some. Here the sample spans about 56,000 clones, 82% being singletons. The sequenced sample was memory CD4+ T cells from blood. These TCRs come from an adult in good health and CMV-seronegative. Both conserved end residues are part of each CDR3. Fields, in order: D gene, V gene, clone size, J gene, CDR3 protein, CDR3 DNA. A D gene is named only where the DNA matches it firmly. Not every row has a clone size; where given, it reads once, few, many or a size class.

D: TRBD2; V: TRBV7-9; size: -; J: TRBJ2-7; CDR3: CASSPNQAGAYEQYF; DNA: TGTGCCAGCAGCCCAAATCAAGCGGGGGCATACGAGCAGTACTTC
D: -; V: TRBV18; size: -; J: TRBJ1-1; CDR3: CASLQGRNTEAFF; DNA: TGTGCCAGCTTACAGGGAAGGAACACTGAAGCTTTCTTT
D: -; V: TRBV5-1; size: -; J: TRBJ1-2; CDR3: CASSLAAYYGYTF; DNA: TGCGCCAGCAGCTTGGCGGCTTACTATGGCTACACCTTC
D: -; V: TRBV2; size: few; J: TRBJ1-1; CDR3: CASSIKRQNTEAFF; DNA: TGTGCCAGCAGTATAAAGAGACAGAACACTGAAGCTTTCTTT
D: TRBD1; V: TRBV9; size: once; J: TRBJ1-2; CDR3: CASSETGGSYGYTF; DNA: TGTGCCAGCAGCGAGACAGGGGGTAGCTATGGCTACACCTTC
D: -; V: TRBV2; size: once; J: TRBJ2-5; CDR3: CASLVETQYF; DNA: TGTGCCAGCTTGGTGGAGACCCAGTACTTC
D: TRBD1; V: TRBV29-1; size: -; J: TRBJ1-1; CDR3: CSGRQGGTEAFF; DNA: TGCAGCGGCCGACAGGGGGGCACTGAAGCTTTCTTT
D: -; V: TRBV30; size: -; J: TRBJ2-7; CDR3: CAADGAAISYEQYF; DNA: TGTGCCGCGGACGGGGCAGCTATCTCCTACGAGCAGTACTTC
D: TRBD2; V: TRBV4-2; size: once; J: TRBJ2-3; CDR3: CASSNSGTSTDTQYF; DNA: TGTGCCAGCAGCAACTCCGGGACTAGTACAGATACGCAGTATTTT
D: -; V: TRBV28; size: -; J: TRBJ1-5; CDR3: CASSLIRGAGGNQPQHF; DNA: TGTGCCAGCAGTTTGATTAGGGGGGCGGGAGGCAATCAGCCCCAGCATTTT
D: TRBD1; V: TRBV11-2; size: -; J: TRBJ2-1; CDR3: CASSRPGTGIYNEQFF; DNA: TGTGCCAGCAGCCGGCCGGGGACAGGGATATACAATGAGCAGTTCTTC
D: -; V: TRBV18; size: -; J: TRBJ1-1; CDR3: CASSPTAPNTEAFF; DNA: TGTGCCAGCTCACCGACAGCACCCAACACTGAAGCTTTCTTT
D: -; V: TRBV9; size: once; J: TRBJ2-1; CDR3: CASSVEGYHEQFF; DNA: TGTGCCAGCAGCGTAGAGGGCTATCACGAGCAGTTCTTC
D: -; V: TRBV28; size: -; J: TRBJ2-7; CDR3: CASSSALEGVSYEQYF; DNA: TGTGCCAGCAGTTCCGCCCTCGAAGGGGTATCCTACGAGCAGTACTTC
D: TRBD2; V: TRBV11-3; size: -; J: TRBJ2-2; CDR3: CASSMTSGITGELFF; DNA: TGTGCCAGCAGCATGACTAGCGGGATTACCGGGGAGCTGTTTTTT
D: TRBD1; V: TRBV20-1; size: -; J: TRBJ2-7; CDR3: CSVRQGYEQYF; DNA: TGCAGTGTTCGACAGGGATACGAGCAGTACTTC
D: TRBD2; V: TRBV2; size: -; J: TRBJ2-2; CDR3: CASKRGGPMNTGELFF; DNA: TGTGCCAGCAAACGGGGGGGCCCCATGAACACCGGGGAGCTGTTTTTT
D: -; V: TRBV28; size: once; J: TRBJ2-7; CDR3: CASSQGRGRGLLEQYF; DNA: TGTGCCAGCAGCCAGGGCCGGGGCAGGGGATTGCTCGAGCAGTACTTC
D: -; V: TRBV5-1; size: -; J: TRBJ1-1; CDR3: CASRDARGGTEAFF; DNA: TGCGCCAGCCGGGATGCGAGGGGGGGCACTGAAGCTTTCTTT
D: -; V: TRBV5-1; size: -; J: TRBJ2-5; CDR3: CASSLGGGRTQETQYF; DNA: TGCGCCAGCAGCTTGGGCGGGGGCCGGACACAAGAGACCCAGTACTTC
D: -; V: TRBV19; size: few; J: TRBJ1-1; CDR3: CASVSQGNTEAFF; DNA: TGTGCCAGTGTGAGCCAGGGTAACACTGAAGCTTTCTTT
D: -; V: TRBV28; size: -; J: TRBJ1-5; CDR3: CASSLWQGYQPQHF; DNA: TGTGCCAGCAGTTTATGGCAGGGTTATCAGCCCCAGCATTTT
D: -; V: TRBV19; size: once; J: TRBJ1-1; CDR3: CASRREGAVGTEAFF; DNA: TGTGCCAGTAGGCGGGAGGGAGCGGTCGGCACTGAAGCTTTCTTT
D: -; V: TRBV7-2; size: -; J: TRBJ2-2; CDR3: CASSTRDTGELFF; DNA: TGTGCCAGCAGCACCAGAGACACCGGGGAGCTGTTTTTT
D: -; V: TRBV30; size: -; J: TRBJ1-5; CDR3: CAWSVDYGQPQHF; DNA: TGTGCCTGGAGTGTGGATTACGGTCAGCCCCAGCATTTT
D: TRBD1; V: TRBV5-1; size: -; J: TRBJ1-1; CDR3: CASSSGQGVGTEAFF; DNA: TGCGCCAGCAGCTCGGGCCAGGGGGTTGGCACTGAAGCTTTCTTT
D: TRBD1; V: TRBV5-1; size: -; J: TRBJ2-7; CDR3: CASSLGDRGEQYF; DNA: TGCGCCAGCAGCTTGGGGGACAGGGGCGAGCAGTACTTC
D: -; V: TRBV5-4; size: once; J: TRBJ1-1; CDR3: CASSLSRGNTEAFF; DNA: TGTGCCAGCAGCTTAAGCAGGGGGAACACTGAAGCTTTCTTT
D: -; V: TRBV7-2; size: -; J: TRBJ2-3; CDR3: CASSAGHPPDTQYF; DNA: TGTGCCAGCAGCGCGGGACACCCGCCGGATACGCAGTATTTT
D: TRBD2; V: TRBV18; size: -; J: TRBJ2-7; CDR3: CASSTLAPGGAGEQYF; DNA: TGTGCCAGCTCAACGCTCGCCCCGGGGGGGGCGGGCGAGCAGTACTTC
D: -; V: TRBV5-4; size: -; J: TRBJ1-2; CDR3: CASSRQALYGYTF; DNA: TGTGCCAGCAGCAGACAGGCCCTCTATGGCTACACCTTC
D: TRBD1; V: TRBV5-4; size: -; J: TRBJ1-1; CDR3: CASSPATAGGTEAFF; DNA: TGTGCCAGCAGTCCAGCTACTGCAGGGGGCACTGAAGCTTTCTTT
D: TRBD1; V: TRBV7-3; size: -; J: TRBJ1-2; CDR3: CASSPDRGRGYTF; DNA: TGTGCCAGCAGCCCGGACAGGGGACGGGGCTACACCTTC
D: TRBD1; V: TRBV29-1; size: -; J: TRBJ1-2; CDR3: CSVDFRTGVYGYTF; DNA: TGCAGCGTCGATTTCCGGACAGGCGTCTATGGCTACACCTTC
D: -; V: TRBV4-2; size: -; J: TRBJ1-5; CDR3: CASSQEDSGQPQHF; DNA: TGTGCCAGCAGCCAAGAAGACAGCGGACAGCCCCAGCATTTT
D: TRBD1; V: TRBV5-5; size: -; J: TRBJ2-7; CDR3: CASSSGTGGYEQYF; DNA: TGTGCCAGCAGCTCAGGGACAGGGGGCTACGAGCAGTACTTC
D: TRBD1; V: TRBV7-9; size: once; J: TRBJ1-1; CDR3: CASSPTGGNTEAFF; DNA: TGTGCCAGCAGCCCGACAGGGGGTAACACTGAAGCTTTCTTT
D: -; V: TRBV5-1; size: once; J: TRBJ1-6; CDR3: CASSLEAGGGSPLHF; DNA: TGCGCCAGCAGCTTGGAGGCGGGGGGGGGATCACCCCTCCACTTT
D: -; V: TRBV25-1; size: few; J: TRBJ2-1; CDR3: CASSPSWSGSYNEQFF; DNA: TGTGCCAGCAGTCCAAGCTGGTCAGGGTCCTACAATGAGCAGTTCTTC